A single sample gave rise to the 10 T cell receptor beta chains below, sequenced in a study of T cell responses to AZD1222 COVID-19 vaccine. Assay used: immunoSEQ multiplex PCR; TCRdb lists only in-frame clones, some missing. Of 120,000 or so clones in the sample, around nine tenths were seen once. The sample in question was peripheral blood, obtained on day 0 of AZD1222 vaccination. The source of these receptors is an adult in good health.

The CDR3 loop is CASSSPDRGAGNTIYF. The CDR3 DNA is TGTGCCAGCAGTTCCCCAGACAGGGGGGCTGGAAACACCATATATTTT. V usage is TRBV28 and J usage is TRBJ1-3, with 9 positions matching TRBD1. Germline V gene sequence: CDR1 MDHEN, CDR2 SYDVKM. Trimming took 4 bases from V and 2 from J; bases not matched to a gene: 6. The CDR3 runs to 16 residues. Looking up the rest from reference TRBV28 and TRBJ1-3 gives the full variable domain: DVKVTQSSRYLVKRTGEKVFLECVQDMDHENMFWYRQDPGLGLRLIYFSYDVKMKEKGDIPEGYSVSREKKERFSLILESASTNQTSMYLCASSSPDRGAGNTIYFGEGSWLTVV.

This chain links TRBV5-4 with TRBJ2-3; the match to TRBD1 covers 7 bases. J lost 0 bases, V lost 4 bases, and 5 bases had no gene match. The CDR3 totals 15 residues. Germline CDR1 and CDR2: SGHNT and YYREEE (reference sequence). The CDR3 DNA sequence: TGTGCCAGCAGCCCAGGGACAGCTAGCACAGATACGCAGTATTTT. Encoded protein: CASSPGTASTDTQYF.

The chain is built from TRBV27 and TRBJ1-1; tentatively, D is TRBD1 (5 bases). CDR1 and CDR2 (germline): MNHEY, SMNVEV (reference sequence). The CDR3 length is 15 residues. V lost 4 bases, J lost 10 bases, and 22 bases lay in between. In DNA, the CDR3 is TGTGCCAGCAGTTCCCGAAACCGGGACGGGTGGGTAGCTTTCTTT. Translating it yields CASSSRNRDGWVAFF.

The rearrangement uses TRBV7-8 and TRBJ2-3; D not certain. The CDR3 contains 14 residues. The germline CDR1 and CDR2 sequences are SGHVS and FQNEAQ. V dropped 3 bases and J dropped 0 bases, with 7 bases sitting between them. The CDR3 bases are TGTGCCAGCAGCTTTAGTCTCAGCACAGATACGCAGTATTTT. It translates to CASSFSLSTDTQYF.

As to this clone: One junction end does not reproduce the germline sequence, and a read error may be involved. The chain couples TRBV7-7 to TRBJ2-1, with TRBD2 matching 7 bases. This CDR3 spans 15 amino acids. Germline V lookup: CDR1 SSHAT, CDR2 FNYEAQ (reference sequence). The CDR3 sequence is CASSLATSAYNEQFF. For the CDR3, the DNA is TGTGCTAGCAGCTTAGCTACTAGCGCCTACAATGAGCAGTTCTTC.

The rearrangement joins TRBV3-1 (or the pseudogene TRBV3-2) to TRBJ1-5; D is unclear. CDR1 is LGHDT, CDR2 YNNKEL, per germline (reference sequence). Trimming removed 0 bases from V and 7 bases from J, with 4 bases in between. The CDR3 has 12 residues. CDR3 residues: CASSQEDQPQHF. The DNA for the CDR3 is TGTGCCAGCAGCCAAGAAGACCAGCCCCAGCATTTT.

The V call is TRBV19, the J call TRBJ2-3; D not resolved. The CDR3 covers 14 residues. The V end lost 4 bases, the J end lost 0 bases, and 8 bases lay between the germline ends. Germline V gene data show CDR1 as LNHDA and CDR2 as SQIVND (reference sequence). The DNA of the CDR3 is TGTGCCAGTAGTACACGGTCTAGCACAGATACGCAGTATTTT. It is translated as CASSTRSSTDTQYF.

V and J are TRBV7-2 and TRBJ2-5; perhaps TRBD1 as D (6 bases). The CDR3 runs to 14 residues. The germline V gene encodes CDR1 SGHTA and CDR2 FQGNSA. The germline V and J ends were trimmed by 0 bases and 5 bases, with 10 bases remaining between them. The CDR3 loop reads CASSLAGAGETQYF. CDR3 sequence (DNA): TGTGCCAGCAGCTTAGCGGGGGCCGGGGAGACCCAGTACTTC.

The gene calls are TRBV19 and TRBJ2-7; the D is unclear. The CDR3 has 12 residues. V gave up 4 bases and J gave up 5 bases, with 9 bases separating them. Germline V CDR1 and CDR2: LNHDA, SQIVND (reference sequence). CDR3 amino acids: CASSTVGNEQYF. The CDR3 DNA reads as TGTGCCAGTAGTACCGTGGGGAACGAGCAGTACTTC.

This chain connects TRBV12-5 to TRBJ2-2; 9 positions match TRBD1. V shed 5 bases and J 7 bases; nucleotides not matched to a gene: 5. CDR3 size: 14 residues. Germline CDR1 LGHNT, CDR2 FRNRAP. This CDR3 is CASGRDRVGGELFF. The CDR3 region has the DNA TGTGCTAGTGGTCGGGACAGGGTAGGCGGGGAGCTGTTTTTT.